This is a list of T cell receptor beta chains from one sample in a study of blood T cell repertoires in COVID-19. Clones were sequenced by immunoSEQ multiplex PCR, and TCRdb holds only the in-frame ones, with some missing. Counted here are tens of thousands of clones, roughly 73% occurring once; the ten biggest clones make up around 47%. The sample was peripheral blood. The receptors were sampled from a human donor in a cohort sampled during active COVID-19. Both conserved end residues are part of each CDR3. The D gene is left open where the match is weak. A row's size may be missing; if present it is once, few, many or a size class.

clone size: -; J gene: TRBJ2-7; D gene: -; V gene: TRBV28; CDR3 protein: CAGADSVGWEQYF; CDR3 DNA: TGTGCCGGAGCGGACAGCGTGGGGTGGGAGCAGTACTTC
clone size: many; J gene: TRBJ2-4; D gene: -; V gene: TRBV19; CDR3 protein: CASSDQGPKNIQYF; CDR3 DNA: TGTGCCAGTAGTGACCAGGGGCCAAAAAACATTCAGTACTTC
clone size: -; J gene: TRBJ1-1; D gene: -; V gene: TRBV6-5; CDR3 protein: CASSSMAAGTEAFF; CDR3 DNA: TGTGCCAGCAGTTCCATGGCCGCGGGGACTGAAGCTTTCTTT
clone size: -; J gene: TRBJ1-2; D gene: TRBD1; V gene: TRBV28; CDR3 protein: CASTQGATANYGYTF; CDR3 DNA: TGTGCCAGCACCCAGGGGGCGACCGCTAACTATGGCTACACCTTC
clone size: -; J gene: TRBJ2-3; D gene: -; V gene: TRBV10-1; CDR3 protein: CASSEAGVTDTQYF; CDR3 DNA: TGCGCCAGCAGTGAGGCAGGGGTAACAGATACGCAGTATTTT
clone size: -; J gene: TRBJ2-1; D gene: TRBD2; V gene: TRBV3-1/TRBV3-2; CDR3 protein: CASSQTPAGAVNEQFF; CDR3 DNA: TGTGCCAGCAGCCAAACCCCAGCGGGGGCGGTCAATGAGCAGTTCTTC
clone size: -; J gene: TRBJ1-2; D gene: -; V gene: TRBV28; CDR3 protein: CASSEDNNYGYTF; CDR3 DNA: TGTGCCAGCAGTGAAGACAATAACTATGGCTACACCTTC
clone size: -; J gene: TRBJ2-2; D gene: -; V gene: TRBV3-1/TRBV3-2; CDR3 protein: CASSSLSGTGELFF; CDR3 DNA: TGTGCCAGCAGCTCCCTCTCAGGGACCGGGGAGCTGTTTTTT
clone size: -; J gene: TRBJ2-7; D gene: -; V gene: TRBV7-6; CDR3 protein: CASSEVGLTYEQYF; CDR3 DNA: TGTGCCAGCAGCGAGGTGGGTCTCACCTACGAGCAGTACTTC
clone size: -; J gene: TRBJ1-2; D gene: -; V gene: TRBV29-1; CDR3 protein: CSVVVGQIFYTF; CDR3 DNA: TGCAGCGTTGTGGTCGGACAGATTTTTTACACCTTC
clone size: -; J gene: TRBJ1-1; D gene: TRBD1; V gene: TRBV6-2/TRBV6-3; CDR3 protein: CASSYGQGRDTEAFF; CDR3 DNA: TGTGCCAGCAGTTATGGACAGGGAAGGGACACTGAAGCTTTCTTT
clone size: few; J gene: TRBJ2-7; D gene: TRBD2; V gene: TRBV6-5; CDR3 protein: CASRNGGAHEQYF; CDR3 DNA: TGTGCCAGCAGGAACGGGGGGGCTCACGAGCAGTACTTC
clone size: -; J gene: TRBJ2-7; D gene: -; V gene: TRBV20-1; CDR3 protein: CSASVQSGYEQYF; CDR3 DNA: TGCAGTGCTAGTGTTCAAAGCGGCTACGAGCAGTACTTC
clone size: -; J gene: TRBJ2-1; D gene: TRBD2; V gene: TRBV5-4; CDR3 protein: CASSRGDRGVGNEQFF; CDR3 DNA: TGTGCCAGCAGCCGAGGGGACCGGGGGGTTGGCAATGAGCAGTTCTTC
clone size: few; J gene: TRBJ2-5; D gene: TRBD1; V gene: TRBV4-1; CDR3 protein: CASSQDPGQGGETQYF; CDR3 DNA: TGCGCCAGCAGCCAAGATCCGGGACAGGGAGGAGAGACCCAGTACTTC
clone size: -; J gene: TRBJ2-2; D gene: TRBD1; V gene: TRBV11-2; CDR3 protein: CASSPRSEGALTGELFF; CDR3 DNA: TGTGCCAGCAGCCCCCGATCCGAGGGGGCGCTCACCGGGGAGCTGTTTTTT
clone size: -; J gene: TRBJ1-4; D gene: -; V gene: TRBV6-1; CDR3 protein: CASSELGEEEKLFF; CDR3 DNA: TGTGCCAGCAGTGAATTGGGAGAGGAGGAAAAACTGTTTTTT
clone size: -; J gene: TRBJ1-5; D gene: -; V gene: TRBV5-6; CDR3 protein: CASSLDGVQGPQHF; CDR3 DNA: TGTGCCAGCAGCTTGGATGGAGTACAGGGGCCCCAGCATTTT
clone size: -; J gene: TRBJ2-7; D gene: TRBD2; V gene: TRBV13; CDR3 protein: CASSRGTSGSIHEQYF; CDR3 DNA: TGTGCCAGCAGCCGCGGGACTAGCGGGAGTATACACGAGCAGTACTTC
clone size: -; J gene: TRBJ2-3; D gene: -; V gene: TRBV5-1; CDR3 protein: CASSYRDSTDTQYF; CDR3 DNA: TGCGCCAGCAGCTATCGGGATAGCACAGATACGCAGTATTTT
clone size: -; J gene: TRBJ2-1; D gene: TRBD1; V gene: TRBV14; CDR3 protein: CASSVWTGSGQFF; CDR3 DNA: TGTGCCAGCAGCGTCTGGACAGGGTCAGGGCAGTTCTTC
clone size: -; J gene: TRBJ2-5; D gene: TRBD2; V gene: TRBV5-6; CDR3 protein: CASSTLGRGGQETQYF; CDR3 DNA: TGTGCCAGCAGTACGCTCGGGCGGGGGGGCCAGGAGACCCAGTACTTC
clone size: -; J gene: TRBJ1-5; D gene: -; V gene: TRBV6-1; CDR3 protein: CASSALSSLSNQPQHF; CDR3 DNA: TGTGCCAGCAGTGCCCTATCAAGTTTGTCCAATCAGCCCCAGCATTTT
clone size: -; J gene: TRBJ2-1; D gene: -; V gene: TRBV19; CDR3 protein: CASSTRTISYNEQFF; CDR3 DNA: TGTGCCAGTAGTACCCGGACTATTTCCTACAATGAGCAGTTCTTC
clone size: -; J gene: TRBJ2-5; D gene: -; V gene: TRBV5-4; CDR3 protein: CASSLGLGKTQYF; CDR3 DNA: TGTGCCAGCAGCTTGGGCCTAGGAAAGACCCAGTACTTC
clone size: once; J gene: TRBJ2-5; D gene: TRBD2; V gene: TRBV29-1; CDR3 protein: CSVEGLAGAAQETQYF; CDR3 DNA: TGCAGCGTTGAGGGACTAGCGGGGGCCGCCCAAGAGACCCAGTACTTC
clone size: -; J gene: TRBJ1-5; D gene: TRBD1; V gene: TRBV18; CDR3 protein: CASSPPSGQGNQPQHF; CDR3 DNA: TGTGCCAGCTCACCACCGTCCGGACAGGGAAATCAGCCCCAGCATTTT
clone size: -; J gene: TRBJ2-5; D gene: TRBD1; V gene: TRBV6-5; CDR3 protein: CASSRGTVETQYF; CDR3 DNA: TGTGCCAGCAGCAGGGGGACAGTAGAGACCCAGTACTTC
clone size: -; J gene: TRBJ1-2; D gene: -; V gene: TRBV19; CDR3 protein: CASSTFPYGYTF; CDR3 DNA: TGTGCCAGTAGTACCTTTCCCTATGGCTACACCTTC
clone size: -; J gene: TRBJ1-3; D gene: -; V gene: TRBV11-1; CDR3 protein: CASSFGQGPGNTIYF; CDR3 DNA: TGTGCCAGCAGCTTCGGGCAGGGCCCTGGAAACACCATATATTTT
clone size: -; J gene: TRBJ1-6; D gene: -; V gene: TRBV20-1; CDR3 protein: CSASDRYSPLHF; CDR3 DNA: TGCAGTGCTAGTGACAGATATTCACCCCTCCACTTT
clone size: -; J gene: TRBJ1-1; D gene: TRBD1; V gene: TRBV6-5; CDR3 protein: CASSYSTGGEAFF; CDR3 DNA: TGTGCCAGCAGTTACTCGACAGGGGGTGAAGCTTTCTTT